The 29 T cell receptor beta chains presented below share a single source sample, sequenced in a study of memory CD4+ T cells and cytomegalovirus serostatus (dated by TCRdb to between 2018 and 2021). The receptor library was made with the immunoSEQ multiplex PCR assay. TCRdb took over this immuneACCESS table, retaining in-frame rearrangements with V and J assigned. Such tables are incomplete; in checked studies, under half of the missing clones stem from an unresolved V gene, and the remainder is unexplained. The sample includes about 57,000 clones, with more than 60% observed a single time. About 0.8% of the sample lies in the top ten. Single viable CD3+CD4+CD8-CD45RO+ cells were sorted as memory CD4+ T cells on a FACSAria II. Input material: memory CD4+ T cells from blood. Source of these receptors: an adult in good health and CMV-seronegative.

V is TRBV9 and J is TRBJ2-1; TRBD2 agrees at 9 bases. J was trimmed by 2 bases and V by 0 bases; bases with no gene match: 0. Germline values: CDR1 SGDLS, CDR2 YYNGEE. The CDR3 is 15 amino acids. This CDR3 reads CASSVGTSAYNEQFF. In DNA form, the CDR3 reads TGTGCCAGCAGCGTAGGGACTAGCGCCTACAATGAGCAGTTCTTC.

The chain employs TRBV5-7 and TRBJ2-5; tentative D call: TRBD2 (6 bases). TRBV5-7 is an ORF; its function is uncertain. Trimming pared 5 bases from V and 3 bases from J, leaving 11 bases between. The CDR3 loop spans 13 amino acids. The CDR3 DNA sequence: TGTGCCAGCAGTACTGGGACTGAAGAGACCCAGTACTTC. Translating it yields CASSTGTEETQYF.

The V gene is TRBV6-5, the J gene TRBJ2-7; a weak D match, TRBD2 (5 bases). The CDR3 consists of 13 residues. The germline CDR1 and CDR2 sequences are MNHEY and SVGAGI. Trimming cost V 8 bases and J 6 bases, with 17 bases left between them. As DNA, the CDR3 is TGTGCCAGCCACCGGGCGGTAGCGTCCGAGCAGTACTTC. Residues: CASHRAVASEQYF.

This clone was observed a handful of times. The CDR3 region is CASSLEALANTEAFF. As DNA, the CDR3 is TGTGCCAGCAGCTTGGAGGCCTTAGCGAACACTGAAGCTTTCTTT. The chain recombines TRBV7-2 with TRBJ1-1; D call uncertain. The CDR3 is made up of 15 amino acids. Germline loops: CDR1 SGHTA, CDR2 FQGNSA. V was shortened by 3 bases and J by 1 base, with 12 bases between the two germline ends.

The rearrangement joins TRBV4-1 to TRBJ1-1; 10 bases fit TRBD1. After removal of 3 bases from V and 3 bases from J, the junction contained 4 bases not matched to a gene. This CDR3 comprises 15 residues. The germline V gene has CDR1 MGHRA and CDR2 YSYEKL. For the CDR3, the DNA is TGCGCCAGCAGCCACCCGGGACAGGGGTACACTGAAGCTTTCTTT. Encoded protein: CASSHPGQGYTEAFF.

The V gene is TRBV18, the J gene TRBJ1-1; D unresolved. The CDR3 spans 15 residues. From germline, CDR1 is KGHSH and CDR2 LQKENI. V was shortened by 3 bases and J by 0 bases, with 11 bases between the two germline ends. The CDR3 DNA sequence: TGTGCCAGCTCACCCCAGGACGGATTGAACACTGAAGCTTTCTTT. Protein product: CASSPQDGLNTEAFF.

The gene calls are TRBV5-6 and TRBJ2-4; D perhaps matches TRBD1 (6 bases). The CDR3 is 15 amino acids. V dropped 4 bases and J dropped 1 base, with 12 bases sitting between them. Germline V gene data show CDR1 as SGHDT and CDR2 as YYEEEE. CDR3 coding DNA: TGTGCCAGCAGCGAGGGTAGGGGGGCCAAAAACATTCAGTACTTC. This gives the protein CASSEGRGAKNIQYF.

The rearrangement links TRBV19 to TRBJ1-5; 7 bases agree with TRBD1. Trimming took 5 bases from V and 6 from J; bases not matched to a gene: 7. The CDR3 runs to 14 residues. CDR1 is LNHDA and CDR2 is SQIVND in the germline V gene (reference sequence). The CDR3 protein is CASSRGQYGQPQHF. CDR3 DNA sequence: TGTGCCAGTAGTCGGGGACAGTACGGTCAGCCCCAGCATTTT. The full variable domain, with the rest looked up from reference TRBV19 and TRBJ1-5, is DGGITQSPKYLFRKEGQNVTLSCEQNLNHDAMYWYRQDPGQGLRLIYYSQIVNDFQKGDIAEGYSVSREKKESFPLTVTSAQKNPTAFYLCASSRGQYGQPQHFGDGTRLSIL.

The gene calls are TRBV7-9 and TRBJ2-5; D is possibly TRBD2 (6 bases). V was cut by 5 bases and J by 4 bases, with 11 bases left in between. The CDR3 extends over 13 amino acids. Germline assignment: CDR1 SEHNR and CDR2 FQNEAQ (reference sequence). CDR3 loop: CASSPLASETQYF. CDR3 DNA: TGTGCCAGCAGCCCGCTAGCGTCAGAGACCCAGTACTTC.

The rearrangement joins TRBV5-8 to TRBJ2-6; D remains ambiguous. The CDR3 sequence is 16 residues long. Trimming took off 4 bases at V and 2 bases at J, with 13 bases between the two ends. Germline V gene lookup returns CDR1 SGHTS and CDR2 YDEGEE. The CDR3, as DNA: TGTGCCAGCAGCCCCCGGGCCCAGGCTGGGGCCAACGTCCTGACTTTC. It specifies CASSPRAQAGANVLTF. Using reference TRBV5-8 and TRBJ2-6 for the parts outside the CDR3, the full variable domain is EAGVTQSPTHLIKTRGQQATLRCSPISGHTSVYWYQQALGLGLQFLLWYDEGEERNRGNFPPRFSGRQFPNYSSELNVNALELEDSALYLCASSPRAQAGANVLTFGAGSRLTVL.

Concerning this clone: In the same sample, other DNA sequences code for this CDR3. V is TRBV6-6 and J is TRBJ1-5; D unclear. CDR1 MNHNY and CDR2 SVGAGI come from the germline V gene (reference sequence). The CDR3 covers 15 residues. V lost 2 bases, J lost 2 bases, and 10 bases lay in between. CDR3 region: CASSYRVVGNQPQHF. CDR3 bases: TGTGCCAGCAGTTACCGGGTTGTTGGCAATCAGCCCCAGCATTTT.

J is TRBJ1-1 and V is TRBV7-3; the match to TRBD1 covers 8 bases. The germline V gene has CDR1 SGHTA and CDR2 FQGTGA. V gave up 6 bases and J gave up 9 bases; unmatched junction bases: 6. CDR3 length: 12 amino acids. The CDR3: CASSQGQGKAFF. The CDR3 coding sequence is TGTGCCAGCAGTCAAGGACAGGGTAAAGCTTTCTTT.

The chain links TRBV19 to TRBJ2-7; perhaps TRBD2 as D (5 bases). Trimming took off 3 bases at V and 2 bases at J, with 20 bases between the two ends. This CDR3 contains 17 residues. Germline V lookup: CDR1 LNHDA, CDR2 SQIVND (reference sequence). The CDR3 sequence: CASSMAHTGIRTYEQYF. In nucleotides, the CDR3 is TGTGCCAGTAGTATGGCCCACACCGGGATCCGGACCTACGAGCAGTACTTC.

The chain has TRBV6-5 and TRBJ2-3, with 10 bases that match TRBD2. The CDR3 loop spans 16 amino acids. Germline trimming cut 2 bases from V and 3 bases from J; bases unmatched to any gene: 5. Germline values: CDR1 MNHEY, CDR2 SVGAGI. CDR3 protein: CASSYLSGGRTDTQYF. The CDR3 DNA reads as TGTGCCAGCAGTTACCTTAGCGGGGGGAGAACAGATACGCAGTATTTT.

CDR3 in amino acids: CSVGKSEQFF. Here the CDR3 DNA reads TGCAGCGTTGGGAAGAGTGAGCAGTTCTTC. This chain uses TRBV29-1 with TRBJ2-1; D remains unclear. V was cut by 4 bases and J by 9 bases, with 7 bases left in between. CDR1 and CDR2 from the germline V gene are SQVTM and ANQGSEA. The CDR3 spans 10 residues.

The V and J genes are TRBV6-1 and TRBJ2-7; 8 positions match TRBD1. The germline gives CDR1 MNHNS, CDR2 SASEGT. The CDR3 totals 13 residues. V was clipped by 6 bases and J by 5 bases; unmatched bases: 6. The CDR3 spells CASRGRGRHEQYF. DNA for the CDR3: TGTGCCAGCAGAGGCAGGGGGCGTCACGAGCAGTACTTC.

This chain joins TRBV6-1 and TRBJ2-5, with D perhaps matching TRBD1 (5 bases). CDR1 is MNHNS, CDR2 SASEGT, per germline. The CDR3 is 13 residues long. V dropped 4 bases and J dropped 3 bases, with 9 bases sitting between them. Written as DNA, the CDR3 is TGTGCCAGCAGTGCGTTCAGGGAAGAGACCCAGTACTTC. Amino acid sequence: CASSAFREETQYF.

The V gene is TRBV6-5, the J gene TRBJ1-5, with 8 bases aligning to TRBD1. The junction had 6 bases not matched to a gene; V was cut back by 6 bases and J by 5 bases. The germline V gene encodes CDR1 MNHEY and CDR2 SVGAGI. The CDR3 consists of 14 residues. CDR3 residues: CASRPGGAHQPQHF. The CDR3 DNA is TGTGCCAGCAGACCAGGGGGCGCACATCAGCCCCAGCATTTT.

The J gene is TRBJ1-6, the V gene TRBV6-5; the D is unclear. This CDR3 spans 15 amino acids. Germline assignment: CDR1 MNHEY and CDR2 SVGAGI. V dropped 4 bases and J dropped 6 bases, with 13 bases sitting between them. The DNA of the CDR3 is TGTGCCAGCAGTTCGGGGAGTCGGGCTAATTCACCCCTCCACTTT. Its translation is CASSSGSRANSPLHF.

The chain links TRBV7-7 to TRBJ2-5, with 10 bases that match TRBD2. J gave up 4 bases and V 1 base, and 0 bases lay outside the gene matches. Germline CDR1 reads SSHAT; CDR2 reads FNYEAQ (reference sequence). The CDR3 loop spans 14 amino acids. CDR3 in amino acids: CASSLGLAGETQYF. In DNA, the CDR3 is TGTGCCAGCAGCTTAGGACTAGCGGGAGAGACCCAGTACTTC.

The chain couples TRBV6-6 to TRBJ1-1; unclear D gene. The CDR3 loop spans 11 amino acids. V lost 6 bases to trimming and J lost 2 bases, with 4 bases between them. Looked up from germline, CDR1 is MNHNY and CDR2 is SVGAGI (reference sequence). The CDR3 is CASRGNTEAFF. Written as DNA, the CDR3 is TGTGCCAGCAGGGGAAACACTGAAGCTTTCTTT.

This chain joins TRBV2 and TRBJ2-1; TRBD2 is a possible D gene (7 bases). The CDR3 is made up of 13 amino acids. CDR1 and CDR2 (germline): SNHLY, FYNNEI. V gave up 11 bases and J gave up 9 bases, with 20 bases separating them. The CDR3 coding sequence is TGTGCCTCTAAGCTGGGGGGGCCGGCTGAGCAGTTCTTC. Its translation: CASKLGGPAEQFF.

The CDR3, as DNA: TGCAGTGCTTTGGGAAATGAGCAGTTCTTC. It is translated as CSALGNEQFF. The chain couples TRBV20-1 to TRBJ2-1, with D uncertain. V lost 5 bases, J lost 7 bases, and 6 bases lay in between. This CDR3 region has 10 residues. The germline V gene encodes CDR1 DFQATT and CDR2 SNEGSKA (reference sequence).

This clone is medium-sized (0.01 to 0.1%). The genes are TRBV6-5 and TRBJ2-7; no firm D call. Germline V gene lookup returns CDR1 MNHEY and CDR2 SVGAGI. V gave up 8 bases and J gave up 2 bases, with 13 bases separating them. CDR3 size: 13 residues. The CDR3 here is CASRARRTYEQYF. In DNA, the CDR3 is TGTGCCAGCCGAGCGCGACGGACCTACGAGCAGTACTTC.

This clone appeared once. J is TRBJ2-3 and V is TRBV6-4, with D possibly called TRBD1 or TRBD2 (6 bases each). Germline-derived CDR1 and CDR2 are MRHNA and SNTAGT. This CDR3 region has 16 residues. V was shortened by 2 bases and J by 1 base, with 13 bases between the two germline ends. The CDR3 sequence is CASSDAGGQGTDTQYF. Written as DNA, the CDR3 is TGTGCCAGCAGTGACGCCGGGGGCCAGGGCACAGATACGCAGTATTTT.

CDR3 bases: TGTGCCAGCAGTTCGGAGCTGTCTTCTGGAAACACCATATATTTT. Its protein product is CASSSELSSGNTIYF. This sequence joins TRBV28 and TRBJ1-3, with D hard to call. CDR3 length: 15 residues. The germline CDR1 and CDR2 sequences are MDHEN and SYDVKM. Trimming cost V 4 bases and J 1 base, with 11 bases left between them.

The chain has TRBV29-1 and TRBJ2-1, with 9 bases lining up with TRBD2. The CDR3 is 12 amino acids. Germline V gene data show CDR1 as SQVTM and CDR2 as ANQGSEA. V shed 6 bases and J 11 bases; nucleotides not matched to a gene: 8. This chain's CDR3 is CSVDPSGTKQFF. CDR3 nucleotide sequence: TGCAGCGTCGACCCTAGCGGGACCAAGCAGTTCTTC.

The chain carries TRBV27 and TRBJ1-5, with 10 bases matching TRBD1. The CDR3 spans 16 residues. J gave up 5 bases and V 1 base, and 5 bases lay outside the gene matches. The germline V gene encodes CDR1 MNHEY and CDR2 SMNVEV (reference sequence). CDR3 DNA sequence: TGTGCCAGCAGTTTATTTTCGGACAGGGGGTATCAGCCCCAGCATTTT. It yields the protein CASSLFSDRGYQPQHF.

This chain joins TRBV10-3 and TRBJ2-1, with 8 positions matching TRBD2. This CDR3 has 13 amino acids. Trimming at V came to 7 bases and at J to 6 bases, leaving 5 bases not matched to a gene. Germline V lookup: CDR1 ENHRY, CDR2 SYGVKD. DNA of the CDR3: TGTGCCATCACCGAAGCGGGGGCCAATGAGCAGTTCTTC. It is translated as CAITEAGANEQFF.